This T cell receptor beta chain was documented in a study of control samples from healthy donors and cancer patients. TCRdb keeps only in-frame clones here, not all; method: immunoSEQ multiplex PCR. The sample has about 100,000 clones, around four fifths seen once. V was clipped by 0 bases and J by 2 bases, with 4 bases between them. This CDR3 is built from 13 residues. The germline CDR1 and CDR2 sequences are LNHNV and YYDKDF (reference sequence). The rearrangement uses TRBV15 and TRBJ2-5; no reliable D call. This clonotype was sampled from a man in his thirties or forties in good health. Sequenced input: blood. For the CDR3, the DNA is TGTGCCACCAGCAGAGACGGACAAGAGACCCAGTACTTC. Its protein is CATSRDGQETQYF.